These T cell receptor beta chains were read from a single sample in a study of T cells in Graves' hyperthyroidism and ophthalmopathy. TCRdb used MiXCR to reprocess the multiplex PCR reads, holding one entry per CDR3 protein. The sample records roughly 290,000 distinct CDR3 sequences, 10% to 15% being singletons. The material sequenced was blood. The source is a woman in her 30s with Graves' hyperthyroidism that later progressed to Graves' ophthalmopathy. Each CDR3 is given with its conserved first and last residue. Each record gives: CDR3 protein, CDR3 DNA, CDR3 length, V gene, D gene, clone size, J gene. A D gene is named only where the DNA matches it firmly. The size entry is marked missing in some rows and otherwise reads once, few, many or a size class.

CASSIGTAPSTDTQYF	TGTGCCAGTAGTATTGGGACAGCCCCTAGCACAGATACGCAGTATTTT	16	TRBV19	TRBD1	few	TRBJ2-3
CSARGPSSYEQYF	TGCAGTGCTAGAGGGCCGTCCTCTTACGAGCAGTACTTC	13	TRBV20-1	NA	once	TRBJ2-7
CASRARSRNEQFF	TGTGCCAGCAGAGCTCGTTCTCGGAATGAGCAGTTCTTC	13	TRBV27	NA	many	TRBJ2-1
CASSLTGVGHEQYF	TGTGCCAGCAGTTTAACAGGGGTGGGTCACGAGCAGTACTTC	14	TRBV27	TRBD1	many	TRBJ2-7
CASSYSGLNTGNSYEQYF	TGTGCCAGCAGTTACTCAGGGCTAAATACAGGGAACTCCTACGAGCAGTACTTC	18	TRBV6-5	NA	many	TRBJ2-7
CVSSLSTSGRETQYF	TGTGTCAGCAGTCTCTCGACTAGCGGGAGGGAGACCCAGTACTTC	15	TRBV28	TRBD2	NA	TRBJ2-5
CASSSPGATNYGYTF	TGTGCCAGCAGTTCGCCCGGGGCCACCAACTATGGCTACACCTTC	15	TRBV28	NA	many	TRBJ1-2
CASTPGLAVGEQFF	TGTGCCAGCACCCCCGGGCTAGCAGTCGGGGAGCAGTTCTTC	14	TRBV6-1	NA	few	TRBJ2-1
CASSFRAGLAGRWSYEQYF	TGTGCCAGTAGTTTCCGGGCGGGACTAGCGGGAAGGTGGTCCTACGAGCAGTACTTC	19	TRBV19	TRBD2	NA	TRBJ2-7
CTSSVPVLAGGTWNEQYF	TGTACCAGCAGCGTACCGGTACTGGCGGGAGGTACCTGGAACGAGCAGTACTTC	18	TRBV9	TRBD2	NA	TRBJ2-7
CASSISGLAGGNIQYF	TGTGCCAGCAGCATATCGGGACTAGCGGGGGGGAACATTCAGTACTTC	16	TRBV7-2	TRBD2	many	TRBJ2-4
CASSLVPISWTRGVNEQFF	TGTGCCAGCAGCTTAGTACCCATATCTTGGACTAGGGGCGTCAATGAGCAGTTCTTC	19	TRBV7-9	TRBD2	few	TRBJ2-1
CASSLQPSGNTIYF	TGTGCCAGCAGCTTACAGCCTTCTGGAAACACCATATATTTT	14	TRBV11-2	NA	many	TRBJ1-3
CASSEIEGGGQPQHF	TGTGCCAGCAGTGAGATCGAGGGCGGCGGTCAGCCCCAGCATTTT	15	TRBV6-1	NA	many	TRBJ1-5
CASSPGDIYEQYF	TGTGCCAGCTCACCAGGGGACATCTACGAGCAGTACTTC	13	TRBV18	NA	many	TRBJ2-7
CSARVPGLASYEQYF	TGCAGTGCTAGGGTCCCGGGACTAGCGTCCTACGAGCAGTACTTC	15	TRBV20-1	TRBD2	many	TRBJ2-7
CASSLYTSGHYEQYF	TGTGCCAGCAGCTTATACACTAGCGGTCACTACGAGCAGTACTTC	15	TRBV5-5	TRBD2	few	TRBJ2-7
CASSYVQGEADTQYF	TGTGCCAGCAGTTACGTTCAGGGGGAGGCAGATACGCAGTATTTT	15	TRBV6-2/TRBV6-3	NA	few	TRBJ2-3
CASRNVSGNTIYF	TGTGCCAGCAGAAACGTCTCTGGAAACACCATATATTTT	13	TRBV7-9	NA	few	TRBJ1-3
CASSLVSLRHTGELFF	TGCGCCAGCAGCTTGGTTTCCCTTCGGCACACCGGGGAGCTGTTTTTT	16	TRBV5-1	NA	few	TRBJ2-2
CASKGVQGSLSASETQYF	TGTGCCAGCAAGGGGGTCCAGGGATCATTGAGTGCAAGTGAGACCCAGTACTTC	18	TRBV12-3/TRBV12-4	NA	NA	TRBJ2-5
CASSPGRYEQYF	TGTGCCAGCAGCCCAGGCCGGTACGAGCAGTACTTC	12	TRBV12-3/TRBV12-4	NA	many	TRBJ2-7